The 28 T cell receptor beta chains listed next were all sequenced from one sample in a study of blood T cell repertoires in COVID-19. Measured with immunoSEQ multiplex PCR; TCRdb has only the in-frame clones, and not every one. This table has about 280,000 clones, 82% appearing once. Sequenced sample: PBMCs or T cells enriched from blood (not recorded which). The receptor source for this set is a man aged 35 to 55 who had been exposed to COVID-19.

The rearrangement uses TRBV6-5 and TRBJ2-2, with 8 nucleotides matching TRBD1. V gave up 5 bases and J gave up 6 bases; unmatched junction bases: 8. CDR1 and CDR2 from the germline V gene are MNHEY and SVGAGI. The CDR3 consists of 15 residues. The CDR3 loop reads CASSKGTGGPGELFF. In DNA, the CDR3 is TGTGCCAGCAGTAAGGGGACAGGTGGCCCCGGGGAGCTGTTTTTT.

The rearrangement links TRBV2 to TRBJ1-1; possibly TRBD1 for D (6 bases). The germline V and J ends were trimmed by 5 bases and 7 bases, with 11 bases remaining between them. Looked up from germline, CDR1 is SNHLY and CDR2 is FYNNEI. The CDR3 is 12 residues long. The CDR3 nucleotides read TGTGCCAGCAGTCGGGACACAAGTGAAGCTTTCTTT. It specifies CASSRDTSEAFF.

The chain employs TRBV30 and TRBJ2-7, with TRBD2 identical over 12 bases. The trim removed 3 bases at V and 2 bases at J, leaving 8 bases unmatched. In germline, CDR1 is GTSNPN, CDR2 SVGIG (reference sequence). This CDR3 has 16 residues. In nucleotides, the CDR3 is TGTGCCTGGAGGATAAAGGGACTAGCGGGCCCCTACGAGCAGTACTTC. Residues: CAWRIKGLAGPYEQYF.

This clone was found once. The chain joins TRBV18 to TRBJ2-2, with D tentatively TRBD1 (6 bases). CDR1 KGHSH and CDR2 LQKENI come from the germline V gene. This CDR3 comprises 12 residues. Trimming left V 6 bases short and J 6 bases short, with 8 bases between. CDR3 in amino acids: CASSSGAGELFF. The CDR3 DNA reads as TGTGCCAGCTCGTCAGGGGCCGGGGAGCTGTTTTTT.

The chain is built from TRBV7-3 and TRBJ2-3, with TRBD2 matching 7 bases. CDR1 is SGHTA and CDR2 is FQGTGA in the germline V gene. CDR3 length equals 15 residues. V lost 3 bases, J lost 5 bases, and 8 bases stayed unmatched. This chain's CDR3 is CASSFGGRAEDTQYF. In DNA form, the CDR3 reads TGTGCCAGCAGCTTCGGGGGGAGGGCCGAAGATACGCAGTATTTT.

The chain has TRBV4-1 and TRBJ1-5; 7 bases fit TRBD1. Unmatched junction bases numbered 11, after V lost 0 bases and J lost 6 bases. The CDR3 totals 17 residues. The germline CDR1 and CDR2 sequences are MGHRA and YSYEKL. The CDR3 loop is CASSQDQQTGVIQPQHF. CDR3 DNA: TGCGCCAGCAGCCAAGATCAACAAACAGGGGTCATTCAGCCCCAGCATTTT.

The gene calls are TRBV20-1 and TRBJ2-1; TRBD2 aligns across 11 bases. V was clipped by 3 bases and J by 4 bases; unmatched bases: 11. The CDR3 spans 17 residues. Germline V CDR1 and CDR2: DFQATT, SNEGSKA (reference sequence). As DNA, the CDR3 is TGCAGTGCTAGTGGCTCTACTAGCGGGGGAGGGTACAATGAGCAGTTCTTC. It translates to CSASGSTSGGGYNEQFF.

This clone was observed a single time. The chain combines TRBV7-2 with TRBJ2-7; 13 bases align to TRBD2. CDR3 length: 16 residues. The junction had 8 bases not matched to a gene; V was cut back by 5 bases and J by 4 bases. Germline V gene sequence: CDR1 SGHTA, CDR2 FQGNSA. CDR3 nucleotide sequence: TGTGCCAGCAGCCAAACCATGACTAGCGGGAGGTACGAGCAGTACTTC. Translation gives CASSQTMTSGRYEQYF.

The chain is built from TRBV6-6 and TRBJ2-7; 8 bases fit TRBD1. V dropped 6 bases and J dropped 6; count of bases not matched to a gene: 10. CDR1 is MNHNY and CDR2 is SVGAGI in the germline V gene (reference sequence). The CDR3 loop spans 14 amino acids. The CDR3, as DNA: TGTGCCAGCAGCCCGCAGGGGGCGCAGGGCGAGCAGTACTTC. It encodes CASSPQGAQGEQYF.

The rearrangement links TRBV11-2 to TRBJ2-1, with 12 bases matching TRBD2. Germline V gene data show CDR1 as SGHAT and CDR2 as FQNNGV. V lost 10 bases and J lost 4; bases outside the gene matches: 8. The CDR3 has 15 amino acids. The CDR3 sequence is CATDPLAGGYNEQFF. DNA of the CDR3: TGTGCCACCGACCCGCTAGCGGGAGGGTACAATGAGCAGTTCTTC.

This clone was counted a few times. The chain uses TRBV5-1 and TRBJ2-2; 7 positions agree with TRBD2. V shed 4 bases, J shed 6 bases, and the junction held 12 bases outside the gene matches. Germline V gene data show CDR1 as SGHRS and CDR2 as YFSETQ. This CDR3 is built from 16 residues. As DNA, the CDR3 is TGCGCCAGCAGCCAGTTGCTAGCGGATGTGTCCGGGGAGCTGTTTTTT. This gives the protein CASSQLLADVSGELFF.

This clone was recorded a few times. The chain links TRBV5-4 to TRBJ1-6; D call uncertain. V was pared by 2 bases and J by 11 bases, with 8 bases between. This CDR3 is 12 amino acids long. Germline V gene sequence: CDR1 SGHNT, CDR2 YYREEE (reference sequence). As DNA, the CDR3 is TGTGCCAGCAGCTTAACCGGGGCACCCCTCCACTTT. Translation: CASSLTGAPLHF.

V gene TRBV18 combines with J gene TRBJ1-6, with 10 positions matching TRBD1. Looked up from germline, CDR1 is KGHSH and CDR2 is LQKENI. There are 15 residues in the CDR3. Trimming at V came to 3 bases and at J to 10 bases, leaving 6 bases not matched to a gene. CDR3 nucleotide sequence: TGTGCCAGCTCACCTCTGGGACAGGGGATGTCACCCCTCCACTTT. This codes for CASSPLGQGMSPLHF.

The rearrangement joins TRBV6-5 to TRBJ2-7, with TRBD1 matching over 7 bases. Looked up from germline, CDR1 is MNHEY and CDR2 is SVGAGI. V lost 2 bases, J lost 4 bases, and 5 bases stayed unmatched. This CDR3 has 14 amino acids. CDR3 DNA: TGTGCCAGCAGTTACAGCGACAGGGAATACGAGCAGTACTTC. Amino acids: CASSYSDREYEQYF.

V usage is TRBV6-5 and J usage is TRBJ2-5; 10 bases are a match to TRBD2. The CDR3 has 15 amino acids. The germline V gene has CDR1 MNHEY and CDR2 SVGAGI. The J segment lost 7 bases and the V segment lost 4 bases, leaving 9 bases of the junction unmatched. CDR3 DNA: TGTGCCAGCAGTTCATGGCTAGCGGGAGTTGGGACCCAGTACTTC. This translates into CASSSWLAGVGTQYF.

CDR3 amino acids: CASSLPLTDTQYF. The DNA of the CDR3 is TGTGCCAGCAGCCTCCCCCTCACAGATACGCAGTATTTT. The rearrangement links TRBV5-4 to TRBJ2-3; D not certain. This CDR3 has 13 amino acids. CDR1 and CDR2 (germline): SGHNT, YYREEE (reference sequence). Trimming cost V 4 bases and J 2 bases, with 8 bases left between them.

CDR3 DNA sequence: TGTGCCAGTAGTATAGATTTAGGAGGGACCCGAGACGAGCAGTACTTC. It is translated as CASSIDLGGTRDEQYF. The chain employs TRBV19 and TRBJ2-7, with D possibly matching TRBD2 (6 bases). This CDR3 is built from 16 residues. Between the trimmed V and J ends, which lost 0 bases and 5 bases, there was a span of 17 bases. The germline V gene encodes CDR1 LNHDA and CDR2 SQIVND (reference sequence).

V is TRBV18 and J is TRBJ1-1; 12 nucleotides align to TRBD1. Germline V gene sequence: CDR1 KGHSH, CDR2 LQKENI. The CDR3 loop spans 20 amino acids. The V gene end was trimmed by 3 bases and the J gene end by 4 bases; junction bases not matched to a gene: 18. The CDR3: CASSPRHPGTGGLRVTEAFF. The CDR3 DNA follows: TGTGCCAGCTCACCCCGCCACCCCGGGACAGGGGGCTTGAGAGTCACTGAAGCTTTCTTT.

V gene TRBV2 combines with J gene TRBJ1-6; D unclear. Trimming cost V 8 bases and J 10 bases, with 15 bases left between them. Germline CDR1 and CDR2: SNHLY and FYNNEI. The CDR3 has 13 residues. In DNA form, the CDR3 reads TGTGCCAGCCATAGGGCAGGAGGGTCACCCCTCCACTTT. Encoded protein: CASHRAGGSPLHF.

V gene TRBV18 combines with J gene TRBJ2-3; no definite D call. This CDR3 spans 16 amino acids. With 2 bases removed from V and 2 bases from J, the gap between germline ends came to 14 bases. Germline CDR1 KGHSH, CDR2 LQKENI. CDR3: CASSPWVAGNTDTQYF. DNA of the CDR3: TGTGCCAGCTCACCATGGGTGGCAGGAAACACAGATACGCAGTATTTT.

The J gene is TRBJ1-5, the V gene TRBV7-8; TRBD1 matches 8 bases. The germline V gene has CDR1 SGHVS and CDR2 FQNEAQ. Trimming took 4 bases from V and 7 from J; bases not matched to a gene: 6. The CDR3 contains 14 residues. The CDR3 coding sequence is TGTGCCAGCAGCTATCAGGGGGCAGGACAGCCCCAGCATTTT. It translates to CASSYQGAGQPQHF. The whole variable domain, remainder taken from reference TRBV7-8 and TRBJ1-5, is GAGVSQSPRYKVAKRGQDVALRCDPISGHVSLFWYQQALGQGPEFLTYFQNEAQLDKSGLPSDRFFAERPEGSVSTLKIQRTQQEDSAVYLCASSYQGAGQPQHFGDGTRLSIL.

In its sample, this clone was seen a few times. This chain links TRBV5-1 with TRBJ1-6; D unclear. There are 13 residues in the CDR3. V was trimmed by 5 bases and J by 9 bases, leaving 12 bases between them. From germline, CDR1 is SGHRS and CDR2 YFSETQ. Written as DNA, the CDR3 is TGCGCCAGCAGAGGGAGAAGTGGTTCACCCCTCCACTTT. Its protein product is CASRGRSGSPLHF.

V gene TRBV5-1 combines with J gene TRBJ1-1, with 10 bases lining up with TRBD1. The trim removed 3 bases at V and 4 bases at J, leaving 6 bases unmatched. Germline V gene sequence: CDR1 SGHRS, CDR2 YFSETQ. This CDR3 is 15 amino acids long. CDR3 region: CASSWGQGRGTEAFF. CDR3 nucleotide sequence: TGCGCCAGCAGCTGGGGACAGGGGAGGGGCACTGAAGCTTTCTTT.

This clone was found a few times. The chain couples TRBV11-3 to TRBJ2-1; tentative D call: TRBD2 (5 bases). Per germline, CDR1 SGHNT and CDR2 YENEEA. V was clipped by 3 bases and J by 8 bases, with 14 bases between them. This CDR3 has 14 residues. DNA of the CDR3: TGTGCCAGCAGCTTCGGCGGGCCCTGGGATGAGCAGTTCTTC. As protein: CASSFGGPWDEQFF.

This chain joins TRBV7-9 and TRBJ2-3; tentative D call: TRBD1 (5 bases). V was pared by 3 bases and J by 2 bases, with 12 bases between. CDR1 is SEHNR, CDR2 FQNEAQ, per germline (reference sequence). The CDR3 is made up of 15 amino acids. The CDR3 nucleotides read TGTGCCAGCAGCTTGGGTGACAGCTCCACAGATACGCAGTATTTT. The encoded protein is CASSLGDSSTDTQYF. The full variable domain, its missing parts supplied by reference TRBV7-9 and TRBJ2-3, is DTGVSQNPRHKITKRGQNVTFRCDPISEHNRLYWYRQTLGQGPEFLTYFQNEAQLEKSRLLSDRFSAERPKGSFSTLEIQRTEQGDSAMYLCASSLGDSSTDTQYFGPGTRLTVL.

The V gene is TRBV7-3, the J gene TRBJ2-3; 8 bases match TRBD2. The V and J ends lost 10 bases and 2 bases, in that order; junction bases with no gene match: 5. This CDR3 region has 13 residues. Germline V lookup: CDR1 SGHTA, CDR2 FQGTGA. The CDR3 spells CATRGGPTDTQYF. CDR3 DNA sequence: TGTGCCACCCGGGGGGGTCCCACAGATACGCAGTATTTT.

The V and J genes are TRBV19 and TRBJ2-7; the D gene is possibly TRBD1 (6 bases). Germline CDR1 is LNHDA and CDR2 is SQIVND (reference sequence). V lost 8 bases and J 3 bases, leaving 14 bases between the germline ends. The CDR3 contains 13 residues. CDR3 region: CASFGGSSYEQYF. The CDR3 DNA follows: TGTGCCAGTTTTGGGGGCTCTAGCTACGAGCAGTACTTC.

This chain links TRBV15 with TRBJ1-2, with D possibly being TRBD1 (5 bases). CDR3 size: 14 residues. CDR1 LNHNV and CDR2 YYDKDF come from the germline V gene (reference sequence). V lost 1 base and J 7 bases, leaving 13 bases between the germline ends. The CDR3 DNA is TGTGCCACCAGCAGAGTCCAGGGTGTTGGTGGCTACACCTTC. Its translation is CATSRVQGVGGYTF. The variable domain in full, with the rest retrieved from reference TRBV15 and TRBJ1-2, is DAMVIQNPRYQVTQFGKPVTLSCSQTLNHNVMYWYQQKSSQAPKLLFHYYDKDFNNEADTPDNFQSRRPNTSFCFLDIRSPGLGDTAMYLCATSRVQGVGGYTFGSGTRLTVV.